The clone carrying this T cell receptor beta chain was detected ten times or more. As yet, its antigen is unknown. The data are from a study of regulatory T cells in long-lasting Graves disease. Study conclusions and caveats: It was in persistent disease that TRBV28, TRBJ1-2 and TRBJ2-5 were favored.

The CDR3 length is 17 residues. Trimming removed 1 base at V and 2 bases at J, with 17 bases between. Germline lookup yields CDR1 SGHAT and CDR2 FQNNGV. With iRepertoire HTBI primers and Arm-PCR of CDR3 regions, TCR beta libraries were built. TCRdb re-derived calls from the multiplex PCR reads in MiXCR, one entry per CDR3 protein. Of 410,000 or so distinct CDR3 sequences listed, under 15% are singletons. Noted time point: newly diagnosed GD, antithyroid drugs for less than 3 months. There was RNA extracted from PBMCs, and the TCR library was made from it. This sample was also put to use in a study of T cells in Graves' hyperthyroidism and ophthalmopathy. That report notes: In making diagnoses, clinical symptoms, serum thyroxine and TRAb, thyroid ultrasound and orbital computed tomography were all used.

The chain is built from TRBV11-2 and TRBJ2-5; D unresolved. The sample here was peripheral blood mononuclear cells (PBMCs), taken at new diagnosis, from a patient treated with antithyroid drugs. This receptor was taken from a woman aged 25-40 years with Graves disease. CDR3 nucleotide sequence: TGTGCCAGCAGCTTAGTGGGATATGGGGAACAACAAGAGACCCAGTACTTC. Translated, it gives CASSLVGYGEQQETQYF.